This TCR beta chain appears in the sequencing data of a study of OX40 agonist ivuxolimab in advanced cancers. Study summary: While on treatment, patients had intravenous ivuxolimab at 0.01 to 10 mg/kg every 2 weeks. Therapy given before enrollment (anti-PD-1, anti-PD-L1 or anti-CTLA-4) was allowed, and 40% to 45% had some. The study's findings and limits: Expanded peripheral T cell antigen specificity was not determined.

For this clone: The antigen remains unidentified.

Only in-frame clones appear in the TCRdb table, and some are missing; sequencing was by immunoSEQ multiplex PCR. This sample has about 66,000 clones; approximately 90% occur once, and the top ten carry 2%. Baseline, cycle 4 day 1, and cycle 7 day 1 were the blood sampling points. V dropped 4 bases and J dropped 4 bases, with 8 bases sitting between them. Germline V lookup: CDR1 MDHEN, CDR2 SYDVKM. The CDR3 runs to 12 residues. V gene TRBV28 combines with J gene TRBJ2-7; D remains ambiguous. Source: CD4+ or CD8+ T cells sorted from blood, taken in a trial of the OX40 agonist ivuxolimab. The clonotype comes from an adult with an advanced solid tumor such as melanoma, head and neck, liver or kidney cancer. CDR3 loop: CASSSGLYEQYF. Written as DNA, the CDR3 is TGTGCCAGCAGTTCCGGGCTATACGAGCAGTACTTC.